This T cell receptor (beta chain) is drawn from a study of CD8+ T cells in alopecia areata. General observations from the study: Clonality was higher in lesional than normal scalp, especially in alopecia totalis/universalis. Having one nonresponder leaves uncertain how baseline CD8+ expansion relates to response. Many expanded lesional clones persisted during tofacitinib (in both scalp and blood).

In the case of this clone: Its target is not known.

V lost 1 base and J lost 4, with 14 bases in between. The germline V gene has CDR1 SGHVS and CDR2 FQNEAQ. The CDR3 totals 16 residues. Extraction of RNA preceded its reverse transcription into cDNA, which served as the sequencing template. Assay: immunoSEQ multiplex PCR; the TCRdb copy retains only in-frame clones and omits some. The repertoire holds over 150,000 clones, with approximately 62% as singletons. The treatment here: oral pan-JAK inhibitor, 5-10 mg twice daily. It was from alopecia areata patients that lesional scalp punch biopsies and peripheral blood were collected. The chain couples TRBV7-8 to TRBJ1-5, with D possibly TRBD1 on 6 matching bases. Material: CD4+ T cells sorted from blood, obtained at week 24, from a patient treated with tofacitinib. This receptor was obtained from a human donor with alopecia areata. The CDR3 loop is CASSLGFGGANQPQHF. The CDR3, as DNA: TGTGCCAGCAGCTTAGGTTTTGGGGGGGCGAATCAGCCCCAGCATTTT.